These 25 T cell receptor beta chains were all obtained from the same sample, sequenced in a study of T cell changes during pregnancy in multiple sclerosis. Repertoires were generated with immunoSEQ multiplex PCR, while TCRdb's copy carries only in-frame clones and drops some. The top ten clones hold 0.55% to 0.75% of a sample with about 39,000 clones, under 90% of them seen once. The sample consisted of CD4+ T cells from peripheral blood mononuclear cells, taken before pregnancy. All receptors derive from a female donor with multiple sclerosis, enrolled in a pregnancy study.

CDR3 sequence: CASSFTDRENQYF. The CDR3 DNA follows: TGTGCCAGCAGCTTCACGGACAGGGAGAACCAGTACTTC. This chain links TRBV11-2 with TRBJ2-4; 8 bases map to TRBD1. V dropped 3 bases and J dropped 13; count of bases not matched to a gene: 8. CDR1 and CDR2 (germline): SGHAT, FQNNGV. The CDR3 spans 13 residues.

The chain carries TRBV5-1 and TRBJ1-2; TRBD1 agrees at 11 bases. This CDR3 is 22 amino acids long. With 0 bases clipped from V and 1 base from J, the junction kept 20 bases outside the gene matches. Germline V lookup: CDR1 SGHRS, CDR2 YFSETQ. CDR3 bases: TGCGCCAGCAGCTTGGGAGTGGACAGGGGGCCCACCCCGCCAAAATTTAACTATGGCTACACCTTC. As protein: CASSLGVDRGPTPPKFNYGYTF.

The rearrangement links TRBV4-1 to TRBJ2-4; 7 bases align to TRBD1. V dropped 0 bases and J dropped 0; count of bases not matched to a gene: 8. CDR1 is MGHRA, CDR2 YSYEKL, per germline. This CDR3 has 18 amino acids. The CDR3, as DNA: TGCGCCAGCAGCCAAGATCGGAGACAGGGCCTAGCCAAAAACATTCAGTACTTC. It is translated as CASSQDRRQGLAKNIQYF.

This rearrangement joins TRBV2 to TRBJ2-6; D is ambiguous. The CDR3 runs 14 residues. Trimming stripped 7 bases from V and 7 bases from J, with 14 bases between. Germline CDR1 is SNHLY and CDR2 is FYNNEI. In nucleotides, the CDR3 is TGTGCCAGCATCCAGGCCCTTTCAGCCAACGTCCTGACTTTC. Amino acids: CASIQALSANVLTF.

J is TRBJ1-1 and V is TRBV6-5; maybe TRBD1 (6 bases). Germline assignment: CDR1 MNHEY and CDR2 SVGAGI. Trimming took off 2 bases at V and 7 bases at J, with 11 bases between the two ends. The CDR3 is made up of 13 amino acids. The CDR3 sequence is CASSYGQFNEAFF. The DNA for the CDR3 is TGTGCCAGCAGTTACGGACAGTTTAATGAAGCTTTCTTT.

The CDR3 is CASAGTGADTQYF. The CDR3 bases are TGTGCCAGTGCCGGGACAGGAGCAGATACGCAGTATTTT. The gene calls are TRBV19 and TRBJ2-3; 8 bases align to TRBD1. Germline CDR1 reads LNHDA; CDR2 reads SQIVND (reference sequence). This CDR3 is built from 13 residues. J lost 4 bases, V lost 8 bases, and 5 bases had no gene match.

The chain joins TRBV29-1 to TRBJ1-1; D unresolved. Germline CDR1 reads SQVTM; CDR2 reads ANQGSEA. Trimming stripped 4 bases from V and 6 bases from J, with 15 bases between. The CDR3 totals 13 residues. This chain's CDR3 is CSVADRGPPEAFF. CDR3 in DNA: TGCAGCGTTGCAGACCGAGGCCCCCCTGAAGCTTTCTTT.

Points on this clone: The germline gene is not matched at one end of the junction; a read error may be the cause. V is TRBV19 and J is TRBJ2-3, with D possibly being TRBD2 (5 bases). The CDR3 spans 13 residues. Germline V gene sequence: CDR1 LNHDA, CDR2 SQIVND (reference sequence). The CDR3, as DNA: TGTGCCAGTAGGCCGGCTAGCACAAATACGCAGTATTTT. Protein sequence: CASRPASTNTQYF.

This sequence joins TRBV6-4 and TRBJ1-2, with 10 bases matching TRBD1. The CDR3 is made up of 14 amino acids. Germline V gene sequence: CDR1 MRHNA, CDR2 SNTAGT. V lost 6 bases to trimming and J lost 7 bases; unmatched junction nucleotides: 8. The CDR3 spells CASRTGTGDFGYTF. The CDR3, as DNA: TGTGCCAGCAGAACCGGGACAGGGGATTTTGGCTACACCTTC.

The CDR3 DNA reads as TGCGCCAGCAGCGCACGACTAGCCGGGGAGCTGTTTTTT. Translation gives CASSARLAGELFF. The chain carries TRBV5-1 and TRBJ2-2; possible D gene TRBD2, 6 bases. This CDR3 has 13 residues. V gave up 4 bases and J gave up 6 bases, with 10 bases separating them. CDR1 is SGHRS, CDR2 YFSETQ, per germline.

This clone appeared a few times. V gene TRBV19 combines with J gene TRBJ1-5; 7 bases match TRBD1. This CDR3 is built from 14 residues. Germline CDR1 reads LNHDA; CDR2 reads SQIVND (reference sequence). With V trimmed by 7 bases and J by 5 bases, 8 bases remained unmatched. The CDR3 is CASNPTGSDQPQHF. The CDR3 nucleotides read TGTGCCAGTAATCCGACAGGGTCGGATCAGCCCCAGCATTTT.

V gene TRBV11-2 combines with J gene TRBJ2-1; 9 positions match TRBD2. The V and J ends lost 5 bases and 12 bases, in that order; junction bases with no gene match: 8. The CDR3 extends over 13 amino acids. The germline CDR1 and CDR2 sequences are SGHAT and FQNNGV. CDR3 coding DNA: TGTGCCAGCAGCCCCGGCGGGACTAGCCGGCAGTTCTTC. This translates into CASSPGGTSRQFF.

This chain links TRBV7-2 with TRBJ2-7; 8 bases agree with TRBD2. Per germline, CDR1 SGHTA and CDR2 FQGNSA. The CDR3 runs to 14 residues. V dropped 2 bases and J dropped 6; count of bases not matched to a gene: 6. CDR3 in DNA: TGTGCCAGCAGCTTAATGGGACTAGACACCGAGCAGTACTTC. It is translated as CASSLMGLDTEQYF.

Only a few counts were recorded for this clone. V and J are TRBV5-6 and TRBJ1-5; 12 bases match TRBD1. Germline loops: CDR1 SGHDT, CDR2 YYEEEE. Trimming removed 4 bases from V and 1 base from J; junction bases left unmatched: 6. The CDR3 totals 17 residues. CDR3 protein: CASSDRGQGASNQPQHF. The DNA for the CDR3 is TGTGCCAGCAGCGACCGGGGACAGGGGGCGAGCAATCAGCCCCAGCATTTT.

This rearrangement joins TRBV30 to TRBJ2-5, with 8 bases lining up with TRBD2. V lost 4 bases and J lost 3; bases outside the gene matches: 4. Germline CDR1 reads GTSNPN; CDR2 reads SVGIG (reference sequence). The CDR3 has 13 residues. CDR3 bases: TGTGCCTGGAAAAGCGGGGGAAAAGAGACCCAGTACTTC. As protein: CAWKSGGKETQYF.

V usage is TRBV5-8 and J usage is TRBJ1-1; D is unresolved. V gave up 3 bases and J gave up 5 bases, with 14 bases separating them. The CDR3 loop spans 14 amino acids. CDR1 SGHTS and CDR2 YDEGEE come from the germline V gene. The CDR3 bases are TGTGCCAGCAGCTCCAGGAGTAGGAGGACTGAAGCTTTCTTT. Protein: CASSSRSRRTEAFF.

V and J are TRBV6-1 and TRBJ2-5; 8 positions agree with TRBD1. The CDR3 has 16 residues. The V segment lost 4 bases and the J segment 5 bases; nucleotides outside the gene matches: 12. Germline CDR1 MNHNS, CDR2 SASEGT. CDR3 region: CASSAGATGVGETQYF. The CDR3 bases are TGTGCCAGCAGTGCTGGGGCGACAGGGGTCGGGGAGACCCAGTACTTC.

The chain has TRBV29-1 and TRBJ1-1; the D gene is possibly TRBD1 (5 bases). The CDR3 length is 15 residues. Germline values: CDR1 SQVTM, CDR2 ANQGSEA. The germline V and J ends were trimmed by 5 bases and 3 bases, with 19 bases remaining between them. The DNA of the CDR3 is TGCAGCGTTATGCAGGAGGGGAAATGGGACACTGAAGCTTTCTTT. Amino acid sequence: CSVMQEGKWDTEAFF.

DNA for the CDR3: TGTGCCAGCAGCGACGGGACAGAGAGAATCTCTGGAAACACCATATATTTT. This sequence encodes CASSDGTERISGNTIYF. The gene calls are TRBV9 and TRBJ1-3, with TRBD1 matching 7 bases. The germline CDR1 and CDR2 sequences are SGDLS and YYNGEE. V shed 3 bases, J shed 0 bases, and the junction held 9 bases outside the gene matches. This CDR3 comprises 17 residues.

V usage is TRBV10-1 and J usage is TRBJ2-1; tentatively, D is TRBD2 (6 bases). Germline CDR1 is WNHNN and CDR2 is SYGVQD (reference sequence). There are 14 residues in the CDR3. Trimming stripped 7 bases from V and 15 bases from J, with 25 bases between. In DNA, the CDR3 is TGCGCCAGCAATCCCGGGACTGATGACGAGGATAGGTTCTTC. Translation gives CASNPGTDDEDRFF.

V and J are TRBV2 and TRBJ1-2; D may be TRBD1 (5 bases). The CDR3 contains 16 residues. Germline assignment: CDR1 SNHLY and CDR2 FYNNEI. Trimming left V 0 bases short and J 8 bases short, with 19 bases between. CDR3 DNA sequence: TGTGCCAGCAGTGAAGCCCCGTGGCGGGGGATGCGAGGCTACACCTTC. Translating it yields CASSEAPWRGMRGYTF. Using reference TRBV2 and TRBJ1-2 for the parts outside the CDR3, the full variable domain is EPEVTQTPSHQVTQMGQEVILRCVPISNHLYFYWYRQILGQKVEFLVSFYNNEISEKSEIFDDQFSVERPDGSNFTLKIRSTKLEDSAMYFCASSEAPWRGMRGYTFGSGTRLTVV.

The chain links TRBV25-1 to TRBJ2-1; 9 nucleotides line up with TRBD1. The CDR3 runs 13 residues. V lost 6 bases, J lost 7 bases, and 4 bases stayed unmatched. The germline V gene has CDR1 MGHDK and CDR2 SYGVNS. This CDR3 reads CASRGTGYNEQFF. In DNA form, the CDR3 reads TGTGCCAGCAGGGGGACAGGGTATAATGAGCAGTTCTTC.

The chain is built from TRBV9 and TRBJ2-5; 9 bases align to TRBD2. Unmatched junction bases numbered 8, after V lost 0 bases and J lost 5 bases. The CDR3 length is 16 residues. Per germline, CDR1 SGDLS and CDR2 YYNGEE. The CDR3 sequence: CASSVAGLAGWETQYF. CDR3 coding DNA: TGTGCCAGCAGCGTAGCGGGGCTAGCGGGGTGGGAGACCCAGTACTTC.

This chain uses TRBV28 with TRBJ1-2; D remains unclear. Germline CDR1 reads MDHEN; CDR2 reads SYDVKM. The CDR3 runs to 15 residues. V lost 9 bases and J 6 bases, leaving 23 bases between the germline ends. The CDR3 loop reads CASARPDLGADGYTF. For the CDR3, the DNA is TGTGCCAGTGCCCGACCCGACCTGGGAGCAGATGGCTACACCTTC.

The DNA for the CDR3 is TGCGCCAGCAGCCAAGGGTGGACAGCTAGCACAGATACGCAGTATTTT. Its protein product is CASSQGWTASTDTQYF. This chain connects TRBV4-1 to TRBJ2-3, with a weak D call TRBD1 (6 bases). Germline CDR1 is MGHRA and CDR2 is YSYEKL. Trimming took off 1 base at V and 0 bases at J, with 11 bases between the two ends. CDR3 size: 16 residues.